This entry is about one TCR beta chain. These data originate in a study of blood T cell repertoires in COVID-19. Some clones are missing from TCRdb's copy, which holds only in-frame ones; the method was immunoSEQ multiplex PCR. Of 210,000 or so clones in the sample, around 80% were seen once. Germline values: CDR1 SGHKS, CDR2 YYEKEE (reference sequence). V was clipped by 2 bases and J by 1 base, with 9 bases between them. This CDR3 is 15 amino acids long. The V and J genes are TRBV5-5 and TRBJ2-2, with D maybe TRBD2 (6 bases). Specimen: peripheral blood. This TCR was sampled from a middle-aged woman with acute or convalescent COVID-19. The CDR3 DNA follows: TGTGCCAGCAGCTTCGGGACTTTGAACACCGGGGAGCTGTTTTTT. The encoded protein is CASSFGTLNTGELFF. Full variable domain (rest looked up from reference TRBV5-5 and TRBJ2-2): DAGVTQSPTHLIKTRGQQVTLRCSPISGHKSVSWYQQVLGQGPQFIFQYYEKEERGRGNFPDRFSARQFPNYSSELNVNALLLGDSALYLCASSFGTLNTGELFFGEGSRLTVL.